The following is a T cell receptor beta chain sequence with its context. Profiled with immunoSEQ multiplex PCR; TCRdb holds only in-frame clones, not every one. Counted here are under 200,000 clones, 90% to 95% occurring once; the ten biggest clones make up 1.5% to 2%. The data stem from a study of T cell responses to AZD1222 COVID-19 vaccine. The germline CDR1 and CDR2 sequences are SGHKS and YYEKEE (reference sequence). The CDR3 has 13 amino acids. The germline V and J ends were trimmed by 2 bases and 5 bases, with 8 bases remaining between them. J is TRBJ1-5 and V is TRBV5-5; unclear D gene. This TCR was recovered from an adult in good health. This specimen consisted of peripheral blood, obtained on day 0 of AZD1222 vaccination. The CDR3 spells CASSLGQDQPQHF. The CDR3 DNA reads TGTGCCAGCAGCTTAGGGCAAGATCAGCCCCAGCATTTT.